This TCR beta chain was sequenced during a study of cytomegalovirus exposure and HLA in healthy donors. Notes on the study in general: Certain indistinguishable V segments, among them TRBV6-2 and TRBV6-3, were excluded. Within an earlier analysis, most TCR beta V segments proved productive either about 90% or about 30% of the time.

This CDR3 contains 15 residues. The germline V gene encodes CDR1 SEHNR and CDR2 FQNEAQ (reference sequence). Turning to this clone: Its target is not known. The germline gene is not matched at one end of the junction; a read error may be the cause.

It was with 60 Vbeta and 13 Jbeta primers that the PCR ran. Clones were read by immunoSEQ multiplex PCR, and TCRdb kept only the in-frame ones, dropping some. The sample lists around 190,000 clones, approximately 80% occurring once. The TCR originated in a female donor in good health and CMV-seronegative. Material for sequencing was PBMCs. The chain employs TRBV7-9 and TRBJ2-3; a weak D match, TRBD2 (6 bases). CDR3 loop: CSSMSRGTPADTQYF. In DNA, the CDR3 is TGTTCCAGCATGAGTCGGGGGACTCCTGCAGATACGCAGTATTTT.